This T cell receptor beta chain was documented in a study of CD8 T cells in Susac syndrome. About the research overall: Patients with Susac syndrome were therapy-naive, treated with corticosteroids, or treated with intravenous immunoglobulin alone when blood was collected.

The CDR3 spans 14 residues. CDR1 and CDR2 (germline): SGDLS, YYNGEE. The J segment lost 4 bases and the V segment lost 4 bases, leaving 5 bases of the junction unmatched. Reverse transcription of about 0.5 to 1 ug RNA used random hexamers. TCR beta CDR3 was amplified by immunoSEQ covering 54 Vbeta and 13 Jbeta. One entry per CDR3 protein, called by TCRdb with MiXCR from the immunoSEQ multiplex PCR reads. The sample includes 80,000 or so distinct CDR3 sequences, approximately 95% of them seen just once. In the case of this clonotype: The antigen is undetermined.

Through negative isolation, CD4+ and CD8+ T cells were obtained, while TEMRA cells were enriched using FACS. Regarding the study as a whole: In Susac syndrome, CD8+ expansion was highest in TEMRA and active disease.

The clonotype originates from a human donor with Susac syndrome. The chain combines TRBV9 with TRBJ1-1, with 9 bases aligning to TRBD1. The sample was CD8+ T cells from PBMCs. This CDR3 is CASSPGQGSTEAFF. Here the CDR3 DNA reads TGTGCCAGCAGCCCCGGACAGGGGAGCACTGAAGCTTTCTTT. Drawing the rest from reference TRBV9 and TRBJ1-1, the complete variable domain is DSGVTQTPKHLITATGQRVTLRCSPRSGDLSVYWYQQSLDQGLQFLIQYYNGEERAKGNILERFSAQQFPDLHSELNLSSLELGDSALYFCASSPGQGSTEAFFGQGTRLTVV.